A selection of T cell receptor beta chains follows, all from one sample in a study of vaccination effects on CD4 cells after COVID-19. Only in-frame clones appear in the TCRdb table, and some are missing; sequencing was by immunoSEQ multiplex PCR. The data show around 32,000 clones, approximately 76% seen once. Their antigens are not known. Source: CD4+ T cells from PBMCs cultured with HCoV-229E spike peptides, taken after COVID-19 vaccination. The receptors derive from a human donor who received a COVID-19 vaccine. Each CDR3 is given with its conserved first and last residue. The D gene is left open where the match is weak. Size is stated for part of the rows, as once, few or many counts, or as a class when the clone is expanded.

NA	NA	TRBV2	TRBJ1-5	CASSPGPANQPQHF	TGTGCCAGCAGTCCGGGCCCGGCGAATCAGCCCCAGCATTTT
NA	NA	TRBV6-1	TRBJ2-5	CASSEWGSGETQYF	TGTGCCAGCAGTGAATGGGGTTCTGGAGAGACCCAGTACTTC
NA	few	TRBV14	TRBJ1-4	CASSQAGSNEKLFF	TGTGCCAGCAGCCAGGCCGGAAGTAATGAAAAACTGTTTTTT
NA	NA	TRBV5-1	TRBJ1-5	CASSLGTAGNQPQHF	TGCGCCAGCAGCTTAGGTACAGCGGGAAATCAGCCCCAGCATTTT
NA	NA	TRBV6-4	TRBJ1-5	CASSDRVGQPQHF	TGTGCCAGCAGTGACAGGGTTGGCCAGCCCCAGCATTTT
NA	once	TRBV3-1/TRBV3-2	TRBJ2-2	CASSQVRNSGELFF	TGTGCCAGCAGCCAAGTCAGGAACTCCGGGGAGCTGTTTTTT
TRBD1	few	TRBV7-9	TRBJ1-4	CASSFGQGPEKLFF	TGTGCCAGCAGCTTTGGACAGGGACCCGAAAAACTGTTTTTT
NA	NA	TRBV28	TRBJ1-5	CASSSLGGPEPQHF	TGTGCCAGCAGTTCCCTGGGGGGGCCGGAGCCCCAGCATTTT
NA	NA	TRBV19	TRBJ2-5	CASRRGSGQETQYF	TGTGCCAGTAGAAGGGGTTCCGGTCAAGAGACCCAGTACTTC
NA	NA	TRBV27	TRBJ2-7	CASRPGDRNEQYF	TGTGCCAGCAGGCCAGGCGATCGGAACGAGCAGTACTTC
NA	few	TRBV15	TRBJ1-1	CATSSVADTEAFF	TGTGCCACCAGCTCAGTTGCAGACACTGAAGCTTTCTTT
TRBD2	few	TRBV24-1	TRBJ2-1	CATSETSGMGYNEQFF	TGTGCCACCAGCGAAACTAGCGGGATGGGATACAATGAGCAGTTCTTC
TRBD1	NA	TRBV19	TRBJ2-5	CASSEQGGRETQYF	TGTGCCAGTAGCGAACAGGGGGGACGGGAGACCCAGTACTTC
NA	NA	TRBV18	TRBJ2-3	CASSRLDSTGTDTQYF	TGTGCCAGCTCAAGACTGGACTCCACAGGCACAGATACGCAGTATTTT
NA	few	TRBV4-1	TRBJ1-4	CASSQVALGFNEKLFF	TGCGCCAGCAGCCAAGTAGCGTTAGGGTTTAACGAAAAACTGTTTTTT
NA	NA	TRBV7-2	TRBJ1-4	CASSLDSWSGGEKLFF	TGTGCCAGCAGCTTAGATTCTTGGTCAGGCGGTGAAAAACTGTTTTTT
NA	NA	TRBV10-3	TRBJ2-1	CAISESKYNEQFF	TGTGCCATCAGTGAGTCGAAGTACAATGAGCAGTTCTTC
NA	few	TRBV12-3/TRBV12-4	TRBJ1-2	CASIGIKSGGYTF	TGTGCCAGCATTGGGATCAAGTCTGGCGGCTACACCTTC
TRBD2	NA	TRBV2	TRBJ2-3	CASSEALAGTDTQYF	TGTGCCAGCAGTGAAGCGCTAGCGGGCACAGATACGCAGTATTTT
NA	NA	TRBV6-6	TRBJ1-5	CASSYLQGWDQPQHF	TGTGCCAGCAGTTACTTACAGGGATGGGACCAGCCCCAGCATTTT
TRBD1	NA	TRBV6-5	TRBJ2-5	CASSYGQGETQYF	TGTGCCAGCAGTTACGGACAGGGGGAGACCCAGTACTTC
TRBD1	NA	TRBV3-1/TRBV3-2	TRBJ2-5	CASSQKTGLLRQETQYF	TGTGCCAGCAGCCAAAAGACAGGGCTGTTGAGGCAAGAGACCCAGTACTTC
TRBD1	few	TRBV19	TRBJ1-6	CASSIEDRGNSPLHF	TGTGCCAGTAGTATAGAGGACAGGGGGAATTCACCCCTCCACTTT
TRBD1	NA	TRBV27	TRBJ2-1	CASSLGDRAYNEQFF	TGTGCCAGCAGTTTAGGGGACAGGGCCTACAATGAGCAGTTCTTC
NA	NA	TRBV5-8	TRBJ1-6	CASSFSPQGGLRSPLHF	TGTGCCAGCAGCTTCAGTCCACAGGGAGGCCTCAGGTCACCCCTCCACTTT
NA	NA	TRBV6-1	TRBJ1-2	CASSDSASGNYGYTF	TGTGCCAGCAGTGATTCCGCTAGCGGCAACTATGGCTACACCTTC
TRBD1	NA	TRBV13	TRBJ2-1	CASSLDRTGPRAYNEQFF	TGTGCCAGCAGCTTAGATAGGACAGGACCACGAGCATACAATGAGCAGTTCTTC
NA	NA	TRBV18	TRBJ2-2	CASSPSNTGELFF	TGTGCCAGCTCACCCAGTAACACCGGGGAGCTGTTTTTT
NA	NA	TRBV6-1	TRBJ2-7	CASSEDRGAEQYF	TGTGCCAGCAGTGAAGACCGGGGCGCCGAGCAGTACTTC
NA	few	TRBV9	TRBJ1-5	CASSVGTIGNQPQHF	TGTGCCAGCAGCGTAGGGACCATTGGCAATCAGCCCCAGCATTTT
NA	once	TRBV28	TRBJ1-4	CASSLDQLGEKLFF	TGTGCCAGCAGCCTTGACCAATTAGGCGAAAAACTGTTTTTT
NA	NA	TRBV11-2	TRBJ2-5	CASSSQLEETQYF	TGTGCCAGCAGCTCCCAGCTAGAGGAGACCCAGTACTTC
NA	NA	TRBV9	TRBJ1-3	CASSAEAGNTIYF	TGTGCCAGCAGCGCCGAGGCGGGAAACACCATATATTTT
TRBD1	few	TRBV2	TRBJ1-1	CASSQGENTEAFF	TGTGCCAGCTCTCAGGGGGAGAACACTGAAGCTTTCTTT
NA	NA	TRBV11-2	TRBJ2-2	CASSLDRGGANTGELFF	TGTGCCAGCAGCTTAGATCGGGGCGGCGCGAACACCGGGGAGCTGTTTTTT
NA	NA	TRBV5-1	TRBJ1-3	CASSPGTPSSGNTIYF	TGCGCCAGCAGCCCTGGGACTCCGAGCTCTGGAAACACCATATATTTT
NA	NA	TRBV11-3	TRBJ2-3	CASSLRAGGDTQYF	TGTGCCAGCAGCTTGAGGGCAGGTGGAGATACGCAGTATTTT
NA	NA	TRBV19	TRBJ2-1	CASSIVGASREFF	TGTGCCAGTAGTATAGTAGGCGCCTCGAGGGAGTTCTTC
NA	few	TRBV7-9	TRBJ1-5	CASSSGVGRGNQPQHF	TGTGCCAGCAGTTCTGGGGTAGGACGTGGCAATCAGCCCCAGCATTTT
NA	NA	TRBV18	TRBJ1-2	CASQRDGGGGYTF	TGTGCCAGCCAAAGGGACGGAGGAGGTGGCTACACCTTC
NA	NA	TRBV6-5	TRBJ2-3	CASSTSLHATDTQYF	TGTGCCAGCAGTACCTCATTGCATGCCACAGATACGCAGTATTTT
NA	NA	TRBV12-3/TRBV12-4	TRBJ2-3	CASSWDGTDTQYF	TGTGCCAGCAGCTGGGACGGCACAGATACGCAGTATTTT
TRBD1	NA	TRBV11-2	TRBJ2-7	CASSLGQGETYEQYF	TGTGCCAGCAGCTTAGGACAGGGGGAGACCTACGAGCAGTACTTC
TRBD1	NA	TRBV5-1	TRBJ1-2	CASSSGQGDYGYTF	TGCGCCAGCAGCTCGGGACAGGGGGACTATGGCTACACCTTC